This passage covers 24 T cell receptor beta chains from one sample sequenced in a study of post-analysis software for immune sequencing data. The study, taken as a whole, reports: With TRBV5-6, TRBV5-1 and TRBV20-1 included, about 5 TRBV segments were more frequent in patients than in controls.

Their specific antigens are unknown. Unique molecular identifiers were carried by the TCR beta cDNA libraries. From the PCR reads, TCRdb called clonotypes with MiXCR, one entry per CDR3 protein. The table lists about 770,000 distinct CDR3 sequences, 35% to 55% of them singletons, with approximately 5% in the top ten. The material sequenced was blood. These receptors all stem from a girl aged 5 to 17 with multiple sclerosis.

This chain connects TRBV7-2 to TRBJ2-7; TRBD1 matches at 8 bases. Germline assignment: CDR1 SGHTA and CDR2 FQGNSA. The J segment lost 2 bases and the V segment lost 2 bases, leaving 5 bases of the junction unmatched. This CDR3 has 15 amino acids. The CDR3 reads CASSLKGTGAYEQYF. Here the CDR3 DNA reads TGTGCCAGCAGCTTAAAGGGGACAGGAGCCTACGAGCAGTACTTC.

The chain couples TRBV6-5 to TRBJ1-1; 8 positions match TRBD1. V was clipped by 6 bases and J by 0 bases; unmatched bases: 6. The length of the CDR3 is 15 residues. Germline V gene sequence: CDR1 MNHEY, CDR2 SVGAGI. The CDR3 coding sequence is TGTGCCAGCAGGCCGGACAGGGTCTTGAACACTGAAGCTTTCTTT. Encoded protein: CASRPDRVLNTEAFF.

The chain employs TRBV4-3 and TRBJ2-5; TRBD1 matches at 7 bases. There are 17 residues in the CDR3. Germline loops: CDR1 LGHNA, CDR2 YSLEER. Trimming removed 3 bases from V and 4 bases from J; junction bases left unmatched: 14. CDR3 sequence (DNA): TGCGCCAGCAGCCATTTTGGACCAGGGGGAAAAGGAGAGACCCAGTACTTC. It yields the protein CASSHFGPGGKGETQYF.

The CDR3 here is CASSRVGDGGYTF. The DNA of the CDR3 is TGTGCCAGCAGCCGGGTGGGGGACGGGGGCTACACCTTC. This rearrangement joins TRBV25-1 to TRBJ1-2; a weak D match, TRBD1 (5 bases). CDR3 length: 13 amino acids. The V gene lost 6 bases and the J gene lost 8 bases, with 16 bases spanning the gap. Germline CDR1 and CDR2: MGHDK and SYGVNS.

This clonotype was detected a few times. The genes are TRBV5-1 and TRBJ2-1, with TRBD1 as a possible D gene (6 bases). V lost 0 bases to trimming and J lost 2 bases, with 15 bases between them. This CDR3 is built from 17 residues. In germline, CDR1 is SGHRS, CDR2 YFSETQ. As DNA, the CDR3 is TGCGCCAGCAGCTTGGAGGCAGGGGTCGACCCCTACAATGAGCAGTTCTTC. Translation: CASSLEAGVDPYNEQFF.

This chain joins TRBV20-1 and TRBJ1-2, with D maybe TRBD1 (5 bases). This CDR3 region has 13 residues. Germline V gives CDR1 DFQATT, CDR2 SNEGSKA (reference sequence). Trimming cost V 6 bases and J 2 bases, with 13 bases left between them. In DNA, the CDR3 is TGCAGTGCAGAGACGACAGAAAACTATGGCTACACCTTC. Translating it yields CSAETTENYGYTF.

The chain joins TRBV21-1 to TRBJ2-5. TRBV21-1 is recorded as a pseudogene. This CDR3 contains 15 residues. Here the CDR3 reads CASSKSGSAQETQYF. The CDR3 bases are TGTGCCAGCAGCAAAAGTGGCAGCGCTCAAGAGACCCAGTACTTC.

The chain is built from TRBV5-1 and TRBJ2-7; 11 bases line up with TRBD2. With 4 bases clipped from V and 6 bases from J, the junction kept 12 bases outside the gene matches. The CDR3 spans 16 residues. CDR1 is SGHRS, CDR2 YFSETQ, per germline. CDR3 sequence reads: CASSTGTSGPLGEQYF. The CDR3 DNA reads TGCGCCAGCAGCACCGGGACTAGCGGACCGTTGGGCGAGCAGTACTTC.

There are a few counts of this clonotype. This chain connects TRBV20-1 to TRBJ2-7; tentative D call: TRBD1 (6 bases). Trimming removed 2 bases from V and 2 bases from J, with 13 bases in between. CDR1 and CDR2 from the germline V gene are DFQATT and SNEGSKA (reference sequence). CDR3 length equals 14 residues. CDR3 coding DNA: TGCAGTGCTAGAAGAACAGGGTCCCCCTACGAGCAGTACTTC. Its translation: CSARRTGSPYEQYF.

This chain connects TRBV12-3 or TRBV12-4 to TRBJ1-2, with 7 bases that match TRBD1. The CDR3 runs to 15 residues. The V segment lost 6 bases and the J segment 7 bases; nucleotides outside the gene matches: 14. The DNA for the CDR3 is TGTGCCAGCAGCCCGGGACAGATCATGGTTCGTGGCTACACCTTC. Protein sequence: CASSPGQIMVRGYTF.

CDR3 bases: TGCAGTGGCCTCCGGGACAGGGGTTGGTTTGAGCAGTTCTTC. Amino acid sequence: CSGLRDRGWFEQFF. The chain employs TRBV20-1 and TRBJ2-1; 10 bases line up with TRBD1. The CDR3 sequence is 14 residues long. Looked up from germline, CDR1 is DFQATT and CDR2 is SNEGSKA (reference sequence). With 7 bases clipped from V and 9 bases from J, the junction kept 12 bases outside the gene matches.

This clonotype was seen more than once but under ten times. The chain is built from TRBV29-1 and TRBJ1-5; tentatively, D is TRBD1 (5 bases). There are 14 residues in the CDR3. Per germline, CDR1 SQVTM and CDR2 ANQGSEA. Trimming took 6 bases from V and 2 from J, leaving 14 bases between them. CDR3 residues: CSVGMGLGNQPQHF. CDR3 nucleotide sequence: TGCAGCGTCGGGATGGGGCTTGGCAATCAGCCCCAGCATTTT.

The table lists this clonotype with a few counts. The V gene is TRBV24-1, the J gene TRBJ2-1, with no clear D. Trimming stripped 7 bases from V and 0 bases from J, with 3 bases between. Germline V CDR1 and CDR2: KGHDR, SFDVKD. CDR3 size: 12 residues. The CDR3 DNA reads as TGTGCCACCAGCCGCTCCTACAATGAGCAGTTCTTC. Protein sequence: CATSRSYNEQFF.

The rearrangement links TRBV27 to TRBJ2-7; 12 bases match TRBD2. V lost 0 bases and J lost 4; bases outside the gene matches: 4. The CDR3 has 16 residues. CDR1 MNHEY and CDR2 SMNVEV come from the germline V gene (reference sequence). The CDR3 region is CASSLSTSGSLYEQYF. CDR3 DNA sequence: TGTGCCAGCAGTTTATCGACTAGCGGGAGCTTGTACGAGCAGTACTTC.

This clonotype was seen only once. V and J are TRBV20-1 and TRBJ1-4, with 7 nucleotides matching TRBD1. The germline CDR1 and CDR2 sequences are DFQATT and SNEGSKA (reference sequence). The CDR3 runs to 13 residues. Trimming at V came to 5 bases and at J to 8 bases, leaving 8 bases not matched to a gene. CDR3 protein: CSASPGQSEKLFF. The DNA of the CDR3 is TGCAGTGCTTCCCCGGGACAGTCAGAAAAACTGTTTTTT.

This clonotype was detected many times. The chain recombines TRBV28 with TRBJ2-5; D is unresolved. Germline CDR1 MDHEN, CDR2 SYDVKM. Trimming took off 1 base at V and 1 base at J, with 1 base between the two ends. The CDR3 is 12 amino acids. The chain's CDR3 is CASSLFQETQYF. In DNA, the CDR3 is TGTGCCAGCAGTTTATTCCAAGAGACCCAGTACTTC.

The chain is built from TRBV5-5 and TRBJ1-5; D gene ambiguous. The J call is uncertain, as TRBJ2-3 better fits the DNA end. The CDR3 runs to 14 residues. From germline, CDR1 is SGHKS and CDR2 YYEKEE (reference sequence). The CDR3 sequence is CASSLAVQSQPQYF. In nucleotides, the CDR3 is TGTGCCAGCAGCTTGGCCGTGCAGTCACAGCCCCAGTATTTT.

This clonotype showed up just a few times. J is TRBJ2-4 and V is TRBV6-1; 9 bases line up with TRBD1. TRBJ2-7 matches the DNA end more closely, so the J call is doubtful. This CDR3 is 15 amino acids long. Germline lookup yields CDR1 MNHNS and CDR2 SASEGT. In DNA, the CDR3 is TGTGCCAGCAGCGACCTCCGGGACAGGGCCTACGAGCAGTACTTC. Translated, it gives CASSDLRDRAYEQYF.

The sample holds a few counts of this clonotype. This chain uses TRBV12-3 or TRBV12-4 with TRBJ2-7; no clear D gene. The CDR3 runs 15 residues. V lost 3 bases and J 5 bases, leaving 17 bases between the germline ends. CDR3 DNA: TGTGCCAGCAGTTTCTCGTCCATAAAGGGCCACGAGCAGTACTTC. Encoded protein: CASSFSSIKGHEQYF.

A few counts support this clonotype. The chain carries TRBV20-1 and TRBJ2-1; D remains ambiguous. V gave up 1 base and J gave up 0 bases, with 10 bases separating them. This CDR3 comprises 15 residues. CDR1 and CDR2 from the germline V gene are DFQATT and SNEGSKA (reference sequence). CDR3 DNA: TGCAGTGCTAGAGCTAAAGGGATCTCCTACAATGAGCAGTTCTTC. Translated, it gives CSARAKGISYNEQFF.

V is TRBV12-3 or TRBV12-4 and J is TRBJ1-4, with D unresolved. Deletions cut 4 bases from V and 11 bases from J, with 17 bases between. This CDR3 is 14 amino acids long. The CDR3 DNA follows: TGTGCCAGCAGTTCGAGGGAGAGCTACGGCAAACTGTTTTTT. Translation gives CASSSRESYGKLFF.

The J gene is TRBJ2-5, the V gene TRBV7-9; possibly TRBD1 for D (6 bases). CDR3 size: 15 residues. The germline V gene encodes CDR1 SEHNR and CDR2 FQNEAQ (reference sequence). V lost 3 bases to trimming and J lost 0 bases, with 11 bases between them. For the CDR3, the DNA is TGTGCCAGCAGCTTCCCCCGGGACAACCAAGAGACCCAGTACTTC. This translates into CASSFPRDNQETQYF.

V is TRBV12-3 or TRBV12-4 and J is TRBJ2-6, with TRBD1 matching 7 bases. This CDR3 has 18 residues. V was clipped by 8 bases and J by 2 bases; unmatched bases: 15. CDR3 protein: CASLNHRDRSPGANVLTF. DNA of the CDR3: TGTGCCAGCCTTAATCACCGGGACAGAAGCCCTGGGGCCAACGTCCTGACTTTC.

V is TRBV29-1 and J is TRBJ2-1; D not certain. Trimming took off 3 bases at V and 5 bases at J, with 8 bases between the two ends. The CDR3 covers 12 residues. Germline V CDR1 and CDR2: SQVTM, ANQGSEA. CDR3 protein: CSVEELNNEQFF. The CDR3 DNA is TGCAGCGTTGAGGAGCTGAACAATGAGCAGTTCTTC.